This T cell receptor (beta chain) emerged from a study of T cells in Graves' hyperthyroidism and ophthalmopathy. Authors of the study amplified TCR beta CDR3 regions from RNA transcripts. First-round RT-PCR with HTBI primers amplified the TCR CDR3 region. MiXCR, applied by TCRdb to the multiplex PCR reads, yields one record per CDR3 protein. Among about 210,000 distinct CDR3 sequences listed, approximately 17% were seen once. General observations from the study: Ophthalmopathy, as predicted by the model, came a median roughly 6.3 months after the prediction. The blood repertoire included most of the expanded thyroid clonotypes above 0.001. Ophthalmopathy could be told apart from stable hyperthyroidism with a 13 V-J model.

Pregnant or lactating patients were excluded, as were those with uncontrolled infection or other autoimmune disease. There are many counts of this clonotype. The target antigen is unknown. V lost 7 bases and J lost 6, with 12 bases in between. The CDR3 consists of 12 residues. CDR1 and CDR2 from the germline V gene are MNHNS and SASEGT. Sequencing used blood. The chain joins TRBV6-1 to TRBJ1-1; D unresolved. This clonotype was obtained from a man between 50 and 59 years old with Graves' hyperthyroidism. CDR3 in amino acids: CASTPDRSEAFF. CDR3 in DNA: TGTGCCAGCACTCCGGACCGATCTGAAGCTTTCTTT.